The 11 T cell receptor beta chains below were found in one sample sequenced in a study of cytomegalovirus exposure and HLA in healthy donors (dated by TCRdb to about 2017). Library preparation employed the immunoSEQ multiplex PCR assay. A mixture of 60 forward primers for TCR Vbeta segments and 13 reverse primers for TCR Jbeta segments was used in the multiplex PCR. Held by TCRdb, this immuneACCESS table contains in-frame sequences only and omits some clones. Under half of the omission traces to an unresolved V gene where checked; the cause of the rest is unknown. For this sample there are approximately 160,000 clones; roughly four fifths appear just once. Approximately 2% of the sample is taken by the ten largest. Source material: PBMCs. These receptor sequences come from a woman aged 18-30 years in good health and CMV-seronegative.

This clone appeared a few times. The J gene is TRBJ1-1, the V gene TRBV29-1; D is unclear. Trimming left V 6 bases short and J 10 bases short, with 12 bases between. The germline V gene has CDR1 SQVTM and CDR2 ANQGSEA. There are 10 residues in the CDR3. The CDR3 region is CSVHREGAFF. The CDR3 DNA reads TGCAGCGTCCACCGGGAGGGAGCTTTCTTT.

V is TRBV2 and J is TRBJ2-2; TRBD1 agrees at 9 bases. CDR3 length: 16 amino acids. The germline V gene encodes CDR1 SNHLY and CDR2 FYNNEI. J gave up 5 bases and V 3 bases, and 7 bases lay outside the gene matches. In nucleotides, the CDR3 is TGTGCCAGCAGTGAGGGGGGACAGGGCCGAACCGGGGAGCTGTTTTTT. Its protein product is CASSEGGQGRTGELFF. The full variable domain, completed using reference TRBV2 and TRBJ2-2, is EPEVTQTPSHQVTQMGQEVILRCVPISNHLYFYWYRQILGQKVEFLVSFYNNEISEKSEIFDDQFSVERPDGSNFTLKIRSTKLEDSAMYFCASSEGGQGRTGELFFGEGSRLTVL.

The chain combines TRBV7-9 with TRBJ1-2; a weak D match, TRBD1 (6 bases). The CDR3 is 14 amino acids. Trimming left V 5 bases short and J 3 bases short, with 13 bases between. Germline loops: CDR1 SEHNR, CDR2 FQNEAQ (reference sequence). CDR3 DNA sequence: TGTGCCAGCAGCATACAGGGCGGAGACTATGGCTACACCTTC. Its translation is CASSIQGGDYGYTF.

The chain couples TRBV5-4 to TRBJ2-1, with D tentatively TRBD2 (5 bases). The length of the CDR3 is 13 residues. V was pared by 0 bases and J by 10 bases, with 11 bases between. Germline CDR1 reads SGHNT; CDR2 reads YYREEE (reference sequence). CDR3 amino acids: CASSLGGGREQFF. The CDR3 DNA reads TGTGCCAGCAGCTTGGGCGGCGGGCGGGAGCAGTTCTTC.

The chain is built from TRBV19 and TRBJ1-1; maybe TRBD1 (6 bases). CDR3 length: 15 amino acids. The germline V gene has CDR1 LNHDA and CDR2 SQIVND (reference sequence). The ends were cut back, 5 bases at V and 6 bases at J, with 19 bases in the middle. CDR3 sequence reads: CASSPVTTQGPEAFF. For the CDR3, the DNA is TGTGCCAGTAGTCCTGTTACGACCCAGGGGCCTGAAGCTTTCTTT.

This clone was seen only a few times. J is TRBJ1-2 and V is TRBV5-6, with 12 nucleotides matching TRBD1. The J segment lost 5 bases and the V segment lost 2 bases, leaving 7 bases of the junction unmatched. In germline, CDR1 is SGHDT, CDR2 YYEEEE. This CDR3 has 16 amino acids. The CDR3 reads CASSLTGTGGEYGYTF. The CDR3 DNA follows: TGTGCCAGCAGCTTAACCGGGACAGGGGGCGAGTATGGCTACACCTTC.

This sequence joins TRBV6-1 and TRBJ1-1; no clear D gene. CDR1 is MNHNS, CDR2 SASEGT, per germline. The CDR3 consists of 15 residues. Trimming took 1 base from V and 3 from J, leaving 12 bases between them. CDR3 loop: CASSEGPGSDTEAFF. DNA for the CDR3: TGTGCCAGCAGTGAAGGCCCGGGGTCAGACACTGAAGCTTTCTTT.

This clone was picked up one time. The rearrangement joins TRBV5-1 to TRBJ2-7, with no clear D. V was trimmed by 2 bases and J by 4 bases, leaving 7 bases between them. CDR1 SGHRS and CDR2 YFSETQ come from the germline V gene. There are 12 residues in the CDR3. CDR3 in DNA: TGCGCCAGCAGCTTTTCCCTGTACGAGCAGTACTTC. It specifies CASSFSLYEQYF.

The V gene is TRBV18, the J gene TRBJ1-2; no clear D. The CDR3 is made up of 12 amino acids. Germline CDR1 and CDR2: KGHSH and LQKENI. V gave up 3 bases and J gave up 5 bases, with 7 bases separating them. Written as DNA, the CDR3 is TGTGCCAGCTCACCGGGCTTTTATGGCTACACCTTC. It is translated as CASSPGFYGYTF.

This clone was seen only once. This sequence joins TRBV10-3 and TRBJ1-1; the D gene is possibly TRBD1 (6 bases). Trimming stripped 0 bases from V and 8 bases from J, with 16 bases between. The CDR3 length is 15 residues. Germline V CDR1 and CDR2: ENHRY, SYGVKD. The CDR3 loop is CAISESKGGLREAFF. Here the CDR3 DNA reads TGTGCCATCAGTGAGTCGAAGGGGGGGTTGCGCGAAGCTTTCTTT.

The rearrangement joins TRBV5-1 to TRBJ1-4; 9 bases match TRBD1. V lost 5 bases and J lost 7; bases outside the gene matches: 9. The CDR3 runs 15 residues. In germline, CDR1 is SGHRS, CDR2 YFSETQ. CDR3 sequence (DNA): TGCGCCAGCAGTTTCAACAGGGGGCAGGGTGAAAAACTGTTTTTT. Its translation is CASSFNRGQGEKLFF.